Presented here are 11 T cell receptor beta chains from one specimen sequenced in a study of identical twins. Each CDR3 protein is one row after TCRdb ran MiXCR on the 5' RACE reads. The profile shows roughly 490,000 distinct CDR3 sequences, more than 13% of them singletons. The same data also went into a second study, on yellow fever vaccine responses in identical twins.

Sequencing was carried out using CD4+ T cells sorted from blood. The receptor set was obtained from a woman in her late teens or twenties in good health.

This clonotype was counted between two and nine times. This chain links TRBV20-1 with TRBJ1-2; 8 bases map to TRBD1. V was pared by 6 bases and J by 6 bases, with 9 bases of the junction left unmatched. The CDR3 is 13 residues long. Germline lookup yields CDR1 DFQATT and CDR2 SNEGSKA (reference sequence). The CDR3 DNA follows: TGCAGTGCGGGATCGACAGGGGCTAATGGCTACACCTTC. Its protein is CSAGSTGANGYTF.

This clonotype showed up just a few times. The V and J genes are TRBV28 and TRBJ2-7, with 8 positions matching TRBD2. The CDR3 consists of 15 residues. Losses at the gene ends were 5 bases for V and 3 bases for J; bases not matched to a gene: 9. Germline assignment: CDR1 MDHEN and CDR2 SYDVKM. DNA of the CDR3: TGTGCCAGCAGTCCTAGCGGGCCCACACACTACGAGCAGTACTTC. Encoded protein: CASSPSGPTHYEQYF.

This clonotype was seen a handful of times. The genes are TRBV5-6 and TRBJ1-2, with 10 positions matching TRBD1. With 4 bases clipped from V and 5 bases from J, the junction kept 11 bases outside the gene matches. CDR1 is SGHDT and CDR2 is YYEEEE in the germline V gene. This CDR3 is 16 amino acids long. The DNA for the CDR3 is TGTGCCAGCAGCCGCAGGCAAAGGACAGGGGGTTATGGCTACACCTTC. This codes for CASSRRQRTGGYGYTF.

This clonotype was picked up a small number of times. V is TRBV12-3 or TRBV12-4 and J is TRBJ2-1, with D possibly matching TRBD1 (6 bases). The CDR3 contains 15 residues. V lost 5 bases to trimming and J lost 5 bases, with 16 bases between them. CDR3 in amino acids: CASSPQGRGHNEQFF. CDR3 nucleotides: TGTGCCAGCAGTCCACAGGGTAGAGGCCACAATGAGCAGTTCTTC.

This clonotype was seen a handful of times. V is TRBV6-6 and J is TRBJ2-5; D gene uncertain. Germline loops: CDR1 MNHNY, CDR2 SVGAGI (reference sequence). This CDR3 has 12 amino acids. The V end was cut by 2 bases, the J end by 5 bases, with 6 bases between. CDR3 sequence reads: CASSYLSETQYF. The DNA for the CDR3 is TGTGCCAGCAGTTACCTTTCTGAGACCCAGTACTTC.

This clonotype was counted at least ten times. The gene calls are TRBV20-1 and TRBJ2-3; TRBD2 matches at 13 bases. J was trimmed by 5 bases and V by 3 bases; bases with no gene match: 5. There are 15 residues in the CDR3. From germline, CDR1 is DFQATT and CDR2 SNEGSKA (reference sequence). CDR3 in amino acids: CSASAGTSGIDTQYF. The DNA for the CDR3 is TGCAGTGCTAGTGCCGGGACTAGCGGGATAGATACGCAGTATTTT.

The rearrangement links TRBV10-3 to TRBJ1-1; 8 bases are shared with TRBD1. The CDR3 loop spans 16 amino acids. Per the germline V gene, CDR1 is ENHRY and CDR2 is SYGVKD. Germline trimming cut 6 bases from V and 5 bases from J; bases unmatched to any gene: 14. The CDR3 loop reads CAIREGQGDWGTEAFF. Written as DNA, the CDR3 is TGTGCCATCAGAGAAGGACAGGGAGATTGGGGAACTGAAGCTTTCTTT.

Ten or more counts support this clonotype. This chain connects TRBV7-2 to TRBJ2-5; TRBD2 is a possible D gene (7 bases). The CDR3 is 14 amino acids. Per germline, CDR1 SGHTA and CDR2 FQGNSA. V was clipped by 1 base and J by 8 bases, with 14 bases between them. CDR3 sequence: CASSLVGGGGTQYF. CDR3 nucleotide sequence: TGTGCCAGCAGCTTAGTCGGCGGGGGCGGAACCCAGTACTTC.

This clonotype was counted a few times. The CDR3, as DNA: TGTGCCAGCAGCTACATCAGGGGTGGCACTGAAGCTTTCTTT. It codes for CASSYIRGGTEAFF. This rearrangement joins TRBV7-2 to TRBJ1-1, with a possible D match to TRBD1 (6 bases). The CDR3 has 14 amino acids. Per germline, CDR1 SGHTA and CDR2 FQGNSA. With 4 bases removed from V and 4 bases from J, the gap between germline ends came to 13 bases.

This clonotype showed up many times. V gene TRBV20-1 combines with J gene TRBJ2-3; D is possibly TRBD2 (6 bases). The CDR3 is 15 amino acids. Trimming took off 2 bases at V and 3 bases at J, with 15 bases between the two ends. Germline-derived CDR1 and CDR2 are DFQATT and SNEGSKA (reference sequence). CDR3 bases: TGCAGTGCTAGACGGGACGGGAGCGGGACAGATACGCAGTATTTT. Amino acid sequence: CSARRDGSGTDTQYF.

This clonotype was seen more than once but under ten times. The chain is built from TRBV11-1 and TRBJ2-1; the D gene is possibly TRBD2 (7 bases). This CDR3 is built from 19 residues. The V gene's germline CDR1 is SGHAT and CDR2 FQDESV (reference sequence). Deletions cut 1 base from V and 3 bases from J, with 22 bases between. The CDR3 bases are TGTGCCAGCAGCTTAGAAAGTAGGGGGGGCCTTTACATCTACAATGAGCAGTTCTTC. Protein product: CASSLESRGGLYIYNEQFF.